A selection of T cell receptor beta chains follows, all from one sample in a study of blood T cell repertoires in COVID-19. Generated by immunoSEQ multiplex PCR, the TCRdb table keeps only in-frame clones and is missing some. Of about 140,000 clones listed, 78% were seen once; the top ten hold approximately 9.9%. Sequencing was carried out using peripheral blood. The origin of the receptors is a man aged 55-75 years who had recovered from COVID-19. Both conserved end residues are part of each CDR3. Fields, in order: V gene, CDR3 protein.

V: TRBV4-3
CDR3: CASSQDKQGAVEKLFF

V: TRBV11-2
CDR3: CASSRDRYYGYTF

V: TRBV4-3
CDR3: CASSGGQGSPLHF

V: TRBV9
CDR3: CASSVPGLDEQFF

V: TRBV7-3
CDR3: CASSFWAGGPTVGQFGETQYF

V: TRBV6-2/TRBV6-3
CDR3: CASSGVTGGNGYTF

V: TRBV7-9
CDR3: CASSLSGTGGYTF

V: TRBV7-3
CDR3: CASSSLAGDLDTQYF

V: TRBV27
CDR3: CASSPWVDRAYGYTF

V: TRBV29-1
CDR3: CSVGEVGTGNLDTQYF

V: TRBV5-6
CDR3: CASSLVGGVPSSTDTQYF

V: TRBV4-2
CDR3: CASSHAGTGGGGTGELFF

V: TRBV4-2
CDR3: CASSSSPNTEAFF

V: TRBV19
CDR3: CASSTTGYTEAFF

V: TRBV4-3
CDR3: CASSQGTGGPGVF

V: TRBV4-3
CDR3: CASRTLVLLTYEQYF

V: TRBV30
CDR3: CAWSNRRTYEQYF

V: TRBV14
CDR3: CASSQGGGSVTQYF

V: TRBV3-1/TRBV3-2
CDR3: CASSQDVFEQTSGPPNTGELFF

V: TRBV7-2
CDR3: CASSLDGGGGLDTQYF

V: TRBV19
CDR3: CASRLGQNNEKLFF

V: TRBV28
CDR3: CASNAGHSLPYEQFF

V: TRBV12-3/TRBV12-4
CDR3: CASSLSAYNEQFF